Sequencing of this T cell receptor beta chain was carried out in a study of T-cell reconstitution after alpha-beta-depleted transplantation in children. Whole-study results and caveats: Newly made T cells mostly supplied T-cell counts and diversity one year after transplant. The high TCRbeta diversity at day 60 in some patients came from surviving recipient T cells and thymic progenitors. After transplant, at about two months, alpha-beta T cells were reportedly derived from several hundred expanded graft clones.

Many counts were recorded for this clonotype. Antigen specificity is unknown. Researchers prepared the TCRbeta library using unique molecular identifiers, the study reports. MiXCR, applied by TCRdb to the PCR reads, yields one record per CDR3 protein. There are hundreds of thousands of distinct CDR3 sequences in the sample; about 15% occur only once, and about 39% lies in the top ten. The starting material was PBMCs, mostly from graft donor cells, obtained 360 days after TCRalphabeta/CD19-depleted stem cell transplant. The sequence was obtained from a male patient aged 2-15 years who had a stem cell transplant for acute lymphoblastic leukemia, so the T cells may come from the graft donor.

CDR3 sequence reads: CSARDPGRGGPTGELFF. DNA of the CDR3: TGCAGTGCTAGAGATCCGGGTCGGGGGGGCCCGACCGGGGAGCTGTTTTTT. The V and J genes are TRBV20-1 and TRBJ2-2; TRBD2 aligns across 8 bases. Germline V lookup: CDR1 DFQATT, CDR2 SNEGSKA (reference sequence). The CDR3 totals 17 residues. J was trimmed by 5 bases and V by 0 bases; bases with no gene match: 11.